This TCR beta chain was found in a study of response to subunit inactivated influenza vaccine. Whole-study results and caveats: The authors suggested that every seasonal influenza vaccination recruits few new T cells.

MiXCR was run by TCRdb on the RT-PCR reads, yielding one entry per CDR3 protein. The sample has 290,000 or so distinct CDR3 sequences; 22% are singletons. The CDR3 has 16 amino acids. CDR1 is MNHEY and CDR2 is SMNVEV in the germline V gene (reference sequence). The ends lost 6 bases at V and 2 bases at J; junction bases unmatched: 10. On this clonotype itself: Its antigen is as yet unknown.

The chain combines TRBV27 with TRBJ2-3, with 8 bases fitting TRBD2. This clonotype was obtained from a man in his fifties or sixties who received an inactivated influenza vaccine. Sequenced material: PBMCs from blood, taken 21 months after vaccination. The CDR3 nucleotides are TGTGCCAGCAGCAAAGCGGGGGCGCAGAACACAGATACGCAGTATTTT. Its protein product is CASSKAGAQNTDTQYF.